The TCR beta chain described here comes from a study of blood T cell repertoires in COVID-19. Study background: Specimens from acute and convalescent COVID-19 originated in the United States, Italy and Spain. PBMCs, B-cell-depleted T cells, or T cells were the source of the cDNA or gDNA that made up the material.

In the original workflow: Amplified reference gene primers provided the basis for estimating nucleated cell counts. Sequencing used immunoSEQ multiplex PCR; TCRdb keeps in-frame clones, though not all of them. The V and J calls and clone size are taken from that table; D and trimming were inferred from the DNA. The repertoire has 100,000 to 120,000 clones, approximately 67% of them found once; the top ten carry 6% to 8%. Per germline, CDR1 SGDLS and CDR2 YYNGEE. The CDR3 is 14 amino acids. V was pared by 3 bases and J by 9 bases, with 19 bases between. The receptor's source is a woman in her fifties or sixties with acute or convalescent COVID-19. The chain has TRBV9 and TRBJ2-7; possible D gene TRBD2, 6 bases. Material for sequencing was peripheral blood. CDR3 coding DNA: TGTGCCAGCAGCGAGGGACTCCTAGACCTACGGCAGTACTTC. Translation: CASSEGLLDLRQYF.